Below, one T cell receptor (beta chain) is given with its context. This record belongs to a study of monozygotic twins with inflammatory bowel disease. This CDR3 is built from 15 residues. Germline V gene data show CDR1 as SGHTA and CDR2 as FQGNSA. TCRdb re-called the 5' RACE reads; one entry per CDR3 protein, DNA not given. This table lists approximately 150,000 distinct CDR3 sequences. Specimen: blood. This TCR was sampled from a human donor with ulcerative colitis or Crohn's disease, or a healthy co-twin of an affected twin (not recorded which). The chain employs TRBV7-2 and TRBJ2-2; the D call from TCRdb, TRBD2, cannot be confirmed without DNA. CDR3 residues: CASSPRLATTGELFF.